This T cell receptor beta chain originates from a study of blood T cell repertoires in COVID-19. Study summary: Sites across the United States, Italy and Spain contributed samples from acute and convalescent COVID-19. The cDNA or gDNA used as material had been derived from T cells, B-cell-depleted T cells, or PBMCs.

While infection was still active, Seattle patients were enrolled and then followed longitudinally. Germline CDR1 reads DFQATT; CDR2 reads SNEGSKA (reference sequence). Germline trimming cut 3 bases from V and 0 bases from J; bases unmatched to any gene: 3. The CDR3 is 15 amino acids. Original analysis: Cell counts per sample came from amplifying reference gene primers. Only in-frame clones appear in the TCRdb table, and some are missing; sequencing was by immunoSEQ multiplex PCR. V, J and clone size reflect that table, while D and trimming were determined from the DNA. The sample gives 100,000 to 150,000 clones, roughly 90% of which show up once; about 4.5% is in the top ten.

The TCR sequence derives from a man aged 55-75 years with COVID-19, enrolled during active disease. The chain is built from TRBV20-1 and TRBJ1-5, with 9 bases lining up with TRBD1. Input material: peripheral blood. The CDR3: CSASGTGNSNQPQHF. The CDR3 nucleotides read TGCAGTGCTAGTGGGACAGGGAATAGCAATCAGCCCCAGCATTTT.